Reported below is one T cell receptor (beta chain). The data derive from a study of blood T cell repertoires in COVID-19. Background on the study: The study drew acute and convalescent COVID-19 samples from the United States, Italy and Spain. Sample material is recorded as cDNA or gDNA derived from T cells, B-cell-depleted T cells, or PBMCs.

Seattle enrolled patients during active infection and tracked them longitudinally. Original data processing: Amplification with reference gene primers provided the estimates of nucleated cell counts. The protocol was immunoSEQ multiplex PCR, while the TCRdb copy is restricted to in-frame clones and leaves out a portion. D and trimming were read from the DNA, whereas the V and J calls and clone size are those reported in that table. The data hold just under 350,000 clones, with 87% observed a single time. Sequencing input: peripheral blood. This TCR came from a woman aged 45-65 years with COVID-19, enrolled during active disease.

The CDR3 loop is CAWSHFPTGTYEQYF. The CDR3 nucleotides read TGTGCCTGGAGCCATTTCCCGACAGGGACCTACGAGCAGTACTTC. V gene TRBV30 combines with J gene TRBJ2-7, with TRBD1 identical over 7 bases. The CDR3 contains 15 residues. Germline values: CDR1 GTSNPN, CDR2 SVGIG (reference sequence). V trimming: 3 bases; J trimming: 2 bases; junction bases outside the gene matches: 10.